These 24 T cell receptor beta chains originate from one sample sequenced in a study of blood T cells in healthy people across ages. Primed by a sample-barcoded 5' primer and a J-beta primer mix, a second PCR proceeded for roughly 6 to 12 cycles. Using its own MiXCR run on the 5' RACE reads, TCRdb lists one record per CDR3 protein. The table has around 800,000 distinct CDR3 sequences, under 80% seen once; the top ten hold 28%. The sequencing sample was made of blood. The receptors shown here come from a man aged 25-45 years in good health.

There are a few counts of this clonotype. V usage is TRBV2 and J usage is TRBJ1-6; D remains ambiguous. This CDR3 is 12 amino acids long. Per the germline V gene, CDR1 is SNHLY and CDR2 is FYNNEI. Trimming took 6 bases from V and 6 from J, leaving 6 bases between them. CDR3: CASRPINSPLHF. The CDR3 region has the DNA TGTGCCAGCAGACCAATTAATTCACCCCTCCACTTT.

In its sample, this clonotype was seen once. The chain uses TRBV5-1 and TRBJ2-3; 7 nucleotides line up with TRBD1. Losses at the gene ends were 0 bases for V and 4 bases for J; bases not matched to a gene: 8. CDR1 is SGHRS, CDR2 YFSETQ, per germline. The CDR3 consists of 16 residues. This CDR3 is CASSLETGYDPDTQYF. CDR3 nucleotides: TGCGCCAGCAGCTTGGAGACAGGGTATGACCCAGATACGCAGTATTTT.

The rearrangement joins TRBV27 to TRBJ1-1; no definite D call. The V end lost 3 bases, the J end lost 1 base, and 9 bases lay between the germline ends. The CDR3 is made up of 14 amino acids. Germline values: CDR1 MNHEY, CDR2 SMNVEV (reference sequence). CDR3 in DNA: TGTGCCAGCAGTTTCGCAGGCCCGAACACTGAAGCTTTCTTT. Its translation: CASSFAGPNTEAFF.

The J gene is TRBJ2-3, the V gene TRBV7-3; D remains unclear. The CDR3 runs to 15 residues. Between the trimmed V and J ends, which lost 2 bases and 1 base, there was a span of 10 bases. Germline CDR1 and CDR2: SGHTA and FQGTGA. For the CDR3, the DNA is TGTGCCAGCAGCTTATTTATGGACGGCACAGATACGCAGTATTTT. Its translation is CASSLFMDGTDTQYF.

CDR3 DNA sequence: TGTGCCAGCAGCCACGCAGGGGGCGCTGGATCCTACGAGCAGTACTTC. It encodes CASSHAGGAGSYEQYF. The chain uses TRBV13 and TRBJ2-7; 8 bases match TRBD1. Germline V lookup: CDR1 PRHDT, CDR2 FYEKMQ (reference sequence). The CDR3 runs 16 residues. V was clipped by 5 bases and J by 1 base; unmatched bases: 10.

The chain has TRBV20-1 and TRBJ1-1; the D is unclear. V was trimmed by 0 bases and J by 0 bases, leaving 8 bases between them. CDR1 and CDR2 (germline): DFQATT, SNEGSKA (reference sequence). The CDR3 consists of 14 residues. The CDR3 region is CSARDPGLNTEAFF. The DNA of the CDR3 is TGCAGTGCTAGAGATCCGGGTTTGAACACTGAAGCTTTCTTT.

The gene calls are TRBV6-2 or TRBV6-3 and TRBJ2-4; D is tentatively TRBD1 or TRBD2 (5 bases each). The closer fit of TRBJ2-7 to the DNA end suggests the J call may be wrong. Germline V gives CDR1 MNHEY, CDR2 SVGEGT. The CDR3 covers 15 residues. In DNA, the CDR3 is TGTGCCAGCAGTTACTCGGGGGATTCCCCCTACGAGCAGTACTTC. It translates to CASSYSGDSPYEQYF.

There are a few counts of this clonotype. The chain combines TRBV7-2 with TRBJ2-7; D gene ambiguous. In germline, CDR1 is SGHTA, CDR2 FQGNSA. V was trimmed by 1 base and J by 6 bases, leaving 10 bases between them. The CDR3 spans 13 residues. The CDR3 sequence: CASSLELSVEQYF. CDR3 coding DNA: TGTGCCAGCAGCTTAGAATTATCGGTCGAGCAGTACTTC.

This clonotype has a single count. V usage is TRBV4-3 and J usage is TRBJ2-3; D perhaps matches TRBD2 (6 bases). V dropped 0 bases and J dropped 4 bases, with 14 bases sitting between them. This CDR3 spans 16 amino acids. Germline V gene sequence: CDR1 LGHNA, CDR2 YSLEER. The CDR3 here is CASSQETRPAPDTQYF. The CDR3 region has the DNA TGCGCCAGCAGCCAAGAGACTAGGCCGGCCCCAGATACGCAGTATTTT.

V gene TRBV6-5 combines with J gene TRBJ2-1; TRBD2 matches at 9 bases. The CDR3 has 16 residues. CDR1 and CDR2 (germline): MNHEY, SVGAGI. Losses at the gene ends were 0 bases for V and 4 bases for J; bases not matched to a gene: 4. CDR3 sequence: CASSYSAAGGYNEQFF. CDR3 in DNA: TGTGCCAGCAGTTACTCGGCGGCGGGGGGGTACAATGAGCAGTTCTTC.

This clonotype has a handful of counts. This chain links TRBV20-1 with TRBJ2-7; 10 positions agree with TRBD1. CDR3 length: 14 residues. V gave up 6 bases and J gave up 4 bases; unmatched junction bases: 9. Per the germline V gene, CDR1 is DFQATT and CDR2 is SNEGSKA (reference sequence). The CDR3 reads CSALGDRGGYEQYF. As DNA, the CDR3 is TGCAGTGCCTTGGGGGACAGGGGAGGATACGAGCAGTACTTC.

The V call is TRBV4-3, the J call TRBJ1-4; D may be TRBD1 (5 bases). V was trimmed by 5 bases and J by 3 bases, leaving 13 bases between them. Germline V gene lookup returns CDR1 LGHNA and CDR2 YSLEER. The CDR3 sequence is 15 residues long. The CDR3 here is CASSRGAQANEKLFF. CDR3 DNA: TGCGCCAGCAGCAGAGGGGCGCAAGCTAATGAAAAACTGTTTTTT.

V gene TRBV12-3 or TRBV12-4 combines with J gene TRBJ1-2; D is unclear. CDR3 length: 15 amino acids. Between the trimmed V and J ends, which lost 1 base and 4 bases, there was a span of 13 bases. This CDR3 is CASSLGRVEIYGYTF. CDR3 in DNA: TGTGCCAGCAGTTTAGGGCGGGTTGAAATCTATGGCTACACCTTC.

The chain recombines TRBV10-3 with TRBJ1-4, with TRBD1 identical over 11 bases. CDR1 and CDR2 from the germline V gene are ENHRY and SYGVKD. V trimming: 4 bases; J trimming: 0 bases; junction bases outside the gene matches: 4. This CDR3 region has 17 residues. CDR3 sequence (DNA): TGTGCCATCAGTGGGACAGGGGGCGATGCAACTAATGAAAAACTGTTTTTT. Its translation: CAISGTGGDATNEKLFF.

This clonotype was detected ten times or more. CDR3 loop: CASSLEGSTYYEQYF. The CDR3 DNA reads as TGCGCCAGCAGCTTGGAGGGGAGTACCTACTACGAGCAGTACTTC. V gene TRBV5-1 combines with J gene TRBJ2-7; possibly TRBD1 or TRBD2 for D (5 bases each). CDR3 size: 15 residues. Deletions cut 0 bases from V and 3 bases from J, with 13 bases between. Germline V gene lookup returns CDR1 SGHRS and CDR2 YFSETQ.

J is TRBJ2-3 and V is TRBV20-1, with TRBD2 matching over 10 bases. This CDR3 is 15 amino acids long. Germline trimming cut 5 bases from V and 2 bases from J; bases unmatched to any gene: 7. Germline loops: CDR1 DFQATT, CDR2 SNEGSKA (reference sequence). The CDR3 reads CSAQLAGVYTDTQYF. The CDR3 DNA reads TGCAGTGCTCAGCTAGCGGGGGTGTACACAGATACGCAGTATTTT.

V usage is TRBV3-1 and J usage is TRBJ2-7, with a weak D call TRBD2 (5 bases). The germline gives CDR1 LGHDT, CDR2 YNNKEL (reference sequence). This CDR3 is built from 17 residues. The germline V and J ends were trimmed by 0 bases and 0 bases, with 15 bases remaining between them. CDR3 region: CASSQDLTRASSYEQYF. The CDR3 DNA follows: TGTGCCAGCAGCCAAGATCTAACGCGGGCGAGCTCCTACGAGCAGTACTTC.

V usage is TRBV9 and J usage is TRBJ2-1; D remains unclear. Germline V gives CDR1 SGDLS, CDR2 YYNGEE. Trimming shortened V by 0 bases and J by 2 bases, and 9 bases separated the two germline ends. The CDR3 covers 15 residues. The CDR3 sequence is CASSVGQKTYNEQFF. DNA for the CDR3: TGTGCCAGCAGCGTAGGGCAGAAAACCTACAATGAGCAGTTCTTC.

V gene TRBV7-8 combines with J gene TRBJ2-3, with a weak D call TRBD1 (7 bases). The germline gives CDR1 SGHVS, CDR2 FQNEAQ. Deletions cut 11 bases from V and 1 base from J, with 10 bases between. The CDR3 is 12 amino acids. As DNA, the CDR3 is TGTGCCGCGGGACAGCGCACAGATACGCAGTATTTT. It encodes CAAGQRTDTQYF.

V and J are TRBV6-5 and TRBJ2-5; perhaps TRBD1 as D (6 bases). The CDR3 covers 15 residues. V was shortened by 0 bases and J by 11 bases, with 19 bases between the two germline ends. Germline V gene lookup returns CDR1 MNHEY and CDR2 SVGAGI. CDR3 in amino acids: CASSYSNRGYNEQYF. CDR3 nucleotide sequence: TGTGCCAGCAGTTACTCGAATAGGGGGTACAATGAGCAGTACTTC.

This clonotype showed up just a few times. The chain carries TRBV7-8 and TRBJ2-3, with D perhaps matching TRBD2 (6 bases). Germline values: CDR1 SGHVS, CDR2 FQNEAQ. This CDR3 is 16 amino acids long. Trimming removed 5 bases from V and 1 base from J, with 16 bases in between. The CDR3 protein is CASSPLAIGGTDTQYF. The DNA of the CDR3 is TGTGCCAGCAGCCCTCTAGCGATCGGTGGCACAGATACGCAGTATTTT.

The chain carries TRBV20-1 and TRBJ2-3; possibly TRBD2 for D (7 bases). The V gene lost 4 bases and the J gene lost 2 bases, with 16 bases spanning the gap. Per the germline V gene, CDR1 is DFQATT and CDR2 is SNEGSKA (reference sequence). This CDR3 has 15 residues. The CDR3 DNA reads TGCAGTGCTAACCTCAAGGGGGGGCTCACAGATACGCAGTATTTT. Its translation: CSANLKGGLTDTQYF.

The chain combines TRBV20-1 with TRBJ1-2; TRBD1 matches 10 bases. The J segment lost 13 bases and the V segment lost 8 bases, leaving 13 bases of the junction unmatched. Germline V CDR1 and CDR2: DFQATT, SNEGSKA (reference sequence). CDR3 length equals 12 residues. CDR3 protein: CSSLDRGIRCTF. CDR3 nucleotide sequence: TGCAGTTCACTGGACAGGGGGATTAGGTGCACCTTC.

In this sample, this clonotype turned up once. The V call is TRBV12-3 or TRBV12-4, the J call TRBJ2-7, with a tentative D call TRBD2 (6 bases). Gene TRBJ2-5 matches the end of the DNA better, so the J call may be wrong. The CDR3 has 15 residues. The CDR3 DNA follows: TGTGCCAGCAGTTTTCTAGGGGAGGAGAGGGAGACCCAGTACTTC. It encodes CASSFLGEERETQYF.